The present T cell receptor beta chain was sequenced within a study of cytomegalovirus exposure and HLA in healthy donors. Across the whole study: Counted in an early data release were 65 million to 100 million unique TCRs from HLA-typed donors.

Of note for this clone: Its antigen is undetermined.

Study results and caveats: Rarity held for most TCR sequences, but there were some public TCRs that occurred in many donors. Among the CMV-associated chains, a few were confirmed in vitro as specific for CMV antigens.

The CDR3 is 15 amino acids. The V end was cut by 1 base, the J end by 1 base, with 8 bases between. Germline CDR1 LNHDA, CDR2 SQIVND (reference sequence). 60 Vbeta and 13 Jbeta primers were used in PCR. The assay was immunoSEQ multiplex PCR, and TCRdb's table has in-frame clones only and misses some. The sample lists 150,000 to 200,000 clones; around 68% were seen once. The clonotype originates from a man under 40 in good health and CMV-seropositive. Source material: PBMCs. The gene calls are TRBV19 and TRBJ1-5; D uncertain. The CDR3 is CASSIGQVSNQPQHF. The CDR3 nucleotides are TGTGCCAGTAGTATAGGGCAGGTAAGCAATCAGCCCCAGCATTTT. Full variable domain (missing parts from reference TRBV19 and TRBJ1-5): DGGITQSPKYLFRKEGQNVTLSCEQNLNHDAMYWYRQDPGQGLRLIYYSQIVNDFQKGDIAEGYSVSREKKESFPLTVTSAQKNPTAFYLCASSIGQVSNQPQHFGDGTRLSIL.